These T cell receptor beta chains were read from a single sample in a study of human T cells and chemical hapten exposure. TCRdb itself ran the RACE reads through MiXCR, one entry per CDR3 protein. The table includes 150,000 to 200,000 distinct CDR3 sequences, about 30% detected once. The sequencing used whole blood, collected in connection with sensitization to the hapten diphenylcyclopropenone (DPC). These receptors came from a woman aged 18 to 35 with alopecia areata. Some clones in this sample may be carry-over from other donors' samples. Both conserved end residues are part of each CDR3. Fields, in order: D gene, V gene, CDR3 protein. A D gene is named only where the DNA matches it firmly.

- TRBV20-1 CSARVSLSTDTQYF
- TRBV27 CASSLGGGRGYTF
- TRBV5-4 CASSLFYRESGELFF
TRBD1 TRBV25-1 CASSEGTGIMKTQYF
- TRBV29-1 CSVKKVNTGELFF
- TRBV12-3/TRBV12-4 CASSLSHYEQYF
TRBD2 TRBV11-1 CASSSTSQQFF
- TRBV9 CASSPTGPQDTQYF
- TRBV6-2/TRBV6-3 CASTQPPYGVF
TRBD1 TRBV10-2 CATGDRGGNTEAFF
TRBD2 TRBV5-1 CASSPPVGGRDEQFF
- TRBV7-9 CASSITLGSDEQYF
TRBD1 TRBV4-1 CASSQMTGMNTEAFF
TRBD1 TRBV10-3 CAISDRDGETQYF
TRBD1 TRBV18 CASSQGQGRANYGYTF
- TRBV11-1 CASSFGQRHSPLHF
TRBD1 TRBV4-1 CASSLSQGVNQPQHF
- TRBV11-3 CASSLESGAFYNEQFF
TRBD1 TRBV4-1 CASSGGASNEQFF
TRBD1 TRBV25-1 CASRGTEEQYF
TRBD1 TRBV27 CASSPGTGGNEQFF
- TRBV4-3 CASSQDVGKSNEQFF
- TRBV5-1 CASSTPGYPEAFF
TRBD1 TRBV2 CASSVIQGSNYGYTF
TRBD2 TRBV7-8 CASPVGGDTGELFF
- TRBV4-2 CASSQQSGPLGTYEQYF
TRBD1 TRBV28 CASSSDRGWVEKLFF
- TRBV5-1 CASSLGGGNEKLFF
- TRBV6-2/TRBV6-3 CASSRRDGTYEQYF
- TRBV10-3 CAIGGQGRTDTQYF
TRBD2 TRBV10-3 CAISEPPSGASTNEQFF
- TRBV11-1 CASSPRRNEQFF
TRBD1 TRBV18 CASSLRDRGHNGYTF
- TRBV10-2 CASMEAGITDTQYF
TRBD1 TRBV7-8 CASSLTGTGVISYEQYF
TRBD2 TRBV29-1 CSVKAGGTGELFF
TRBD1 TRBV7-8 CASSPRTGEVTGELFF
- TRBV7-2 CASSAGGIGAGYTF
- TRBV5-4 CASSPTGPTGELFF
TRBD1 TRBV20-1 CSAPGTGASGANVLTF
TRBD1 TRBV11-2 CASSPLTGPLNIQYF
- TRBV29-1 CSVPPEGGNYGYTF